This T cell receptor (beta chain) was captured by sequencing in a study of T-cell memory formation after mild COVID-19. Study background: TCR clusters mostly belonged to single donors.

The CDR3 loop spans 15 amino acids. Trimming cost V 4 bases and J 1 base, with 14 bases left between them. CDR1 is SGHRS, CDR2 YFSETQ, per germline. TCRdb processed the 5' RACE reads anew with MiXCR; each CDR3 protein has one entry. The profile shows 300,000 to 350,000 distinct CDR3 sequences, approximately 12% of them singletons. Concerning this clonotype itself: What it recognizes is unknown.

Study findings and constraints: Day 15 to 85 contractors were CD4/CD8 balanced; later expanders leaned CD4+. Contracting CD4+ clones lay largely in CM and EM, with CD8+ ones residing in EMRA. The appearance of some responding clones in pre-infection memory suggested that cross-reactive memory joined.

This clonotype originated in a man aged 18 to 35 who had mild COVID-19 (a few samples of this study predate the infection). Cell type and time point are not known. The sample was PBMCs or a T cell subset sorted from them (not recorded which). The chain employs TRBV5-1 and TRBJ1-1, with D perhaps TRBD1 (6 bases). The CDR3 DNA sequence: TGCGCCAGCAGCCCCTACCGGACAGAGAACACTGAAGCTTTCTTT. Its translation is CASSPYRTENTEAFF.